A single sample gave rise to the 30 T cell receptor beta chains below, sequenced in a study of blood T cell repertoires in COVID-19. TCRdb's table, derived via immunoSEQ multiplex PCR, lists solely in-frame clones and lacks some. The sample lists fewer than 350,000 clones, 75% to 90% occurring once. Sequencing was performed on PBMCs or T cells enriched from blood (not recorded which). These receptors were collected from a woman between 25 and 40 years old with acute COVID-19.

This chain connects TRBV27 to TRBJ1-2; TRBD1 is a possible D gene (5 bases). Trimming took 8 bases from V and 6 from J, leaving 25 bases between them. The CDR3 is 16 amino acids. The V gene's germline CDR1 is MNHEY and CDR2 SMNVEV (reference sequence). The CDR3: CASHPEEGRGGHGYTF. As DNA, the CDR3 is TGTGCCAGCCACCCAGAGGAGGGGCGGGGAGGACATGGCTACACCTTC.

The chain is built from TRBV4-1 and TRBJ1-4; 10 bases align to TRBD1. This CDR3 has 19 amino acids. Unmatched junction bases numbered 10, after V lost 3 bases and J lost 0 bases. Germline CDR1 and CDR2: MGHRA and YSYEKL. CDR3 protein: CASSHWLRDRGSTNEKLFF. CDR3 DNA: TGCGCCAGCAGCCATTGGCTCCGGGACAGGGGATCAACTAATGAAAAACTGTTTTTT.

The J gene is TRBJ2-1, the V gene TRBV18; tentatively, D is TRBD2 (6 bases). CDR1 KGHSH and CDR2 LQKENI come from the germline V gene. The V gene lost 4 bases and the J gene lost 6 bases, with 25 bases spanning the gap. CDR3 length: 18 residues. Here the CDR3 reads CASSQLSAGPLGGNEQFF. The CDR3 bases are TGTGCCAGCTCACAACTTAGTGCAGGACCCCTGGGGGGCAATGAGCAGTTCTTC.

The gene calls are TRBV28 and TRBJ1-5; 7 bases fit TRBD1. The germline V gene encodes CDR1 MDHEN and CDR2 SYDVKM. V was clipped by 6 bases and J by 3 bases; unmatched bases: 8. CDR3 length: 15 residues. CDR3 loop: CASRPQDRFNQPQHF. The CDR3, as DNA: TGTGCCAGCAGACCCCAGGACAGGTTCAATCAGCCCCAGCATTTT. The full variable domain, with the rest looked up from reference TRBV28 and TRBJ1-5, is DVKVTQSSRYLVKRTGEKVFLECVQDMDHENMFWYRQDPGLGLRLIYFSYDVKMKEKGDIPEGYSVSREKKERFSLILESASTNQTSMYLCASRPQDRFNQPQHFGDGTRLSIL.

The chain is built from TRBV28 and TRBJ2-7; 7 nucleotides agree with TRBD2. The CDR3 loop spans 17 amino acids. After removal of 6 bases from V and 0 bases from J, the junction contained 14 bases not matched to a gene. CDR1 and CDR2 (germline): MDHEN, SYDVKM. The CDR3 reads CASSPRAVGRTSYEQYF. For the CDR3, the DNA is TGTGCCAGCAGCCCCCGCGCTGTCGGGAGGACCTCCTACGAGCAGTACTTC.

In this sample, this clone turned up a few times. The V gene is TRBV6-1, the J gene TRBJ2-7; possible D gene TRBD1, 6 bases. CDR1 MNHNS and CDR2 SASEGT come from the germline V gene. This CDR3 is built from 19 residues. V lost 4 bases, J lost 0 bases, and 25 bases lay in between. The CDR3 region has the DNA TGTGCCAGCAGTGCCGGACAAGCTGGGGGCTTATTCTACTCCTACGAGCAGTACTTC. As protein: CASSAGQAGGLFYSYEQYF.

The chain links TRBV6-5 to TRBJ1-4; TRBD1 matches at 7 bases. The CDR3 consists of 15 residues. The germline CDR1 and CDR2 sequences are MNHEY and SVGAGI. Trimming at V came to 0 bases and at J to 8 bases, leaving 6 bases not matched to a gene. CDR3 amino acids: CASSYSQGLYEKLFF. CDR3 DNA sequence: TGTGCCAGCAGTTACTCACAGGGGCTGTACGAAAAACTGTTTTTT.

This chain connects TRBV12-3 or TRBV12-4 to TRBJ2-1, with D possibly TRBD2 on 5 matching bases. The CDR3 contains 13 residues. V was clipped by 5 bases and J by 4 bases, with 9 bases between them. The CDR3 sequence is CASSILAYNEQFF. The CDR3 DNA reads TGTGCCAGCAGTATTCTAGCTTACAATGAGCAGTTCTTC.

The chain joins TRBV7-9 to TRBJ2-1; 7 bases agree with TRBD1. After removal of 5 bases from V and 10 bases from J, the junction contained 5 bases not matched to a gene. Germline V lookup: CDR1 SEHNR, CDR2 FQNEAQ (reference sequence). The CDR3 totals 12 residues. CDR3 amino acids: CASSPRQGEQFF. The CDR3 nucleotides are TGTGCCAGCAGCCCGAGACAGGGAGAGCAGTTCTTC.

V and J are TRBV19 and TRBJ2-7; D might be TRBD1 (6 bases). Germline CDR1 and CDR2: LNHDA and SQIVND (reference sequence). Trimming stripped 5 bases from V and 2 bases from J, with 16 bases between. CDR3 length: 15 amino acids. This CDR3 reads CASSPRQAATYEQYF. The CDR3 DNA sequence: TGTGCCAGTAGTCCCCGACAGGCCGCTACCTACGAGCAGTACTTC.

V usage is TRBV6-5 and J usage is TRBJ2-1; TRBD1 is a possible D gene (6 bases). V was pared by 6 bases and J by 6 bases, with 15 bases between. The CDR3 covers 14 residues. CDR1 is MNHEY and CDR2 is SVGAGI in the germline V gene. In DNA, the CDR3 is TGTGCCAGCAGAGTACAGGGAATCCTCAATGAGCAGTTCTTC. As protein: CASRVQGILNEQFF.

The gene calls are TRBV10-3 and TRBJ2-7, with 14 bases fitting TRBD2. Germline V gives CDR1 ENHRY, CDR2 SYGVKD. V dropped 4 bases and J dropped 6; count of bases not matched to a gene: 5. This CDR3 spans 15 amino acids. This chain's CDR3 is CAISASGTSGSEQYF. In nucleotides, the CDR3 is TGTGCCATCAGTGCGTCCGGGACTAGCGGGAGCGAGCAGTACTTC.

The J gene is TRBJ1-6, the V gene TRBV5-1; D is undetermined. V was clipped by 5 bases and J by 6 bases, with 9 bases between them. Germline-derived CDR1 and CDR2 are SGHRS and YFSETQ. CDR3 length: 13 amino acids. The CDR3 sequence: CASSSDINSPLHF. In nucleotides, the CDR3 is TGCGCCAGCAGTTCCGACATTAATTCACCCCTCCACTTT. Full variable domain (rest looked up from reference TRBV5-1 and TRBJ1-6): KAGVTQTPRYLIKTRGQQVTLSCSPISGHRSVSWYQQTPGQGLQFLFEYFSETQRNKGNFPGRFSGRQFSNSRSEMNVSTLELGDSALYLCASSSDINSPLHFGNGTRLTVT.

The genes are TRBV10-2 and TRBJ2-7; 13 nucleotides align to TRBD2. Germline V gene data show CDR1 as WSHSY and CDR2 as SAAADI. This CDR3 spans 15 amino acids. The junction had 2 bases not matched to a gene; V was cut back by 4 bases and J by 2 bases. The CDR3 region is CASSVTSGRAYEQYF. Here the CDR3 DNA reads TGCGCCAGCAGTGTTACTAGCGGGAGGGCCTACGAGCAGTACTTC.

The chain combines TRBV29-1 with TRBJ2-7, with unresolved D. Germline lookup yields CDR1 SQVTM and CDR2 ANQGSEA. The CDR3 loop spans 15 amino acids. V lost 1 base and J 4 bases, leaving 17 bases between the germline ends. CDR3 coding DNA: TGCAGCGTTGAAGTCGGCGGCCAGAAGGAATACGAGCAGTACTTC. Amino acids: CSVEVGGQKEYEQYF.

The chain recombines TRBV5-4 with TRBJ2-1, with D perhaps matching TRBD2 (5 bases). Trimming stripped 0 bases from V and 8 bases from J, with 15 bases between. The germline CDR1 and CDR2 sequences are SGHNT and YYREEE (reference sequence). This CDR3 has 15 amino acids. The CDR3 DNA reads as TGTGCCAGCAGCTTGGCCGGGGAATTATACGATGAGCAGTTCTTC. This gives the protein CASSLAGELYDEQFF.

The CDR3 is CASSITVNTEAFF. CDR3 coding DNA: TGTGCCAGCAGTATAACGGTGAACACTGAAGCTTTCTTT. This chain uses TRBV27 with TRBJ1-1; D is undetermined. Germline CDR1 reads MNHEY; CDR2 reads SMNVEV (reference sequence). This CDR3 contains 13 residues. Trimming left V 5 bases short and J 0 bases short, with 7 bases between.

V and J are TRBV11-2 and TRBJ2-7; D uncertain. CDR1 is SGHAT and CDR2 is FQNNGV in the germline V gene. The CDR3 has 11 amino acids. Trimming stripped 4 bases from V and 3 bases from J, with 4 bases between. CDR3 sequence reads: CASSYGYEQYF. CDR3 in DNA: TGTGCCAGCAGCTACGGCTACGAGCAGTACTTC.

The gene calls are TRBV7-2 and TRBJ1-5, with TRBD1 matching over 9 bases. Germline CDR1 reads SGHTA; CDR2 reads FQGNSA. Trimming removed 3 bases from V and 1 base from J; junction bases left unmatched: 4. The CDR3 is made up of 16 amino acids. The DNA for the CDR3 is TGTGCCAGCAGCTTGGGACAGGGTGCAAGCAATCAGCCCCAGCATTTT. Residues: CASSLGQGASNQPQHF.

The gene calls are TRBV10-3 and TRBJ2-7, with 9 bases lining up with TRBD2. Germline V CDR1 and CDR2: ENHRY, SYGVKD. V trimming: 3 bases; J trimming: 2 bases; junction bases outside the gene matches: 2. The CDR3 sequence is 14 residues long. CDR3 in amino acids: CAISEKREAYEQYF. For the CDR3, the DNA is TGTGCCATCAGTGAAAAGCGGGAGGCCTACGAGCAGTACTTC.

The chain carries TRBV9 and TRBJ1-1, with TRBD1 as a possible D gene (6 bases). This CDR3 is built from 15 residues. Deletions cut 6 bases from V and 4 bases from J, with 19 bases between. Germline CDR1 reads SGDLS; CDR2 reads YYNGEE. The CDR3 reads CASTKHGGASTEAFF. The DNA of the CDR3 is TGTGCCAGCACCAAACACGGGGGGGCAAGCACTGAAGCTTTCTTT.

V gene TRBV19 combines with J gene TRBJ2-1; the match to TRBD2 covers 14 bases. V gave up 5 bases and J gave up 5 bases; unmatched junction bases: 5. CDR1 LNHDA and CDR2 SQIVND come from the germline V gene (reference sequence). This CDR3 has 16 residues. The CDR3 DNA is TGTGCCAGTAGTCTCTCGGGACTAGCGGGGGACAATGAGCAGTTCTTC. Protein sequence: CASSLSGLAGDNEQFF.

Remarks on this clone: The identical CDR3 is also encoded by other nucleotide sequences in the sample. The chain combines TRBV18 with TRBJ2-3; 8 nucleotides match TRBD2. Germline V gene data show CDR1 as KGHSH and CDR2 as LQKENI. The CDR3 length is 15 residues. V dropped 3 bases and J dropped 4; count of bases not matched to a gene: 6. CDR3 loop: CASSPPGLGADTQYF. CDR3 bases: TGTGCCAGCTCACCCCCGGGACTAGGGGCAGATACGCAGTATTTT.

This chain joins TRBV7-8 and TRBJ2-1; TRBD2 agrees at 9 bases. The V gene end was trimmed by 5 bases and the J gene end by 1 base; junction bases not matched to a gene: 6. The CDR3 sequence is 16 residues long. Germline values: CDR1 SGHVS, CDR2 FQNEAQ. CDR3 DNA sequence: TGTGCCAGCAGCAGTAGCGGGAGTTTTTCCTACAATGAGCAGTTCTTC. This gives the protein CASSSSGSFSYNEQFF. Supplemented by reference TRBV7-8 and TRBJ2-1, the full variable domain reads GAGVSQSPRYKVAKRGQDVALRCDPISGHVSLFWYQQALGQGPEFLTYFQNEAQLDKSGLPSDRFFAERPEGSVSTLKIQRTQQEDSAVYLCASSSSGSFSYNEQFFGPGTRLTVL.

This sequence joins TRBV2 and TRBJ2-3, with 8 positions matching TRBD1. The CDR3 consists of 15 residues. V shed 6 bases, J shed 0 bases, and the junction held 5 bases outside the gene matches. CDR1 and CDR2 (germline): SNHLY, FYNNEI. The CDR3 DNA is TGTGCCAGCAGGACCGACAGGGGAAGCACAGATACGCAGTATTTT. It encodes CASRTDRGSTDTQYF.

V is TRBV12-3 or TRBV12-4 and J is TRBJ2-5; D is ambiguous. This CDR3 has 13 residues. The V and J ends lost 3 bases and 0 bases respectively, with 5 bases between them. The CDR3 DNA follows: TGTGCCAGCAGTTTTACACACCAAGAGACCCAGTACTTC. Translated: CASSFTHQETQYF.

This chain uses TRBV18 with TRBJ1-4; 7 nucleotides agree with TRBD1. The CDR3 consists of 15 residues. V lost 3 bases, J lost 6 bases, and 7 bases stayed unmatched. Germline V gene data show CDR1 as KGHSH and CDR2 as LQKENI. CDR3 in amino acids: CASSPARGPDEKLFF. CDR3 nucleotides: TGTGCCAGCTCACCTGCGAGGGGGCCAGATGAAAAACTGTTTTTT. The entire variable domain, with the rest obtained from reference TRBV18 and TRBJ1-4, is as follows: NAGVMQNPRHLVRRRGQEARLRCSPMKGHSHVYWYRQLPEEGLKFMVYLQKENIIDESGMPKERFSAEFPKEGPSILRIQQVVRGDSAAYFCASSPARGPDEKLFFGSGTQLSVL.

CDR3 sequence: CASSNPVASALVDTQYF. The CDR3 DNA follows: TGTGCCAGCAGTAACCCCGTAGCTAGCGCGTTAGTAGATACGCAGTATTTT. The rearrangement uses TRBV28 and TRBJ2-3; D may be TRBD2 (6 bases). This CDR3 has 17 amino acids. Germline V gene lookup returns CDR1 MDHEN and CDR2 SYDVKM. Trimming took 5 bases from V and 5 from J, leaving 23 bases between them.

Only a few counts were recorded for this clone. The chain carries TRBV4-2 and TRBJ1-4, with 8 bases lining up with TRBD1. Germline V gene lookup returns CDR1 LGHNA and CDR2 YNFKEQ. V trimming: 0 bases; J trimming: 3 bases; junction bases outside the gene matches: 6. This CDR3 has 17 residues. In nucleotides, the CDR3 is TGTGCCAGCAGCCAAGATGCGGAGACAGGGGCTAATGAAAAACTGTTTTTT. Translated, it gives CASSQDAETGANEKLFF.

The genes are TRBV15 and TRBJ1-2; D is ambiguous. The CDR3 extends over 14 amino acids. The germline V gene has CDR1 LNHNV and CDR2 YYDKDF (reference sequence). V lost 5 bases to trimming and J lost 1 base, with 11 bases between them. The CDR3 DNA follows: TGTGCCACCAGCGATGGTCCCTATAACTATGGCTACACCTTC. Translated, it gives CATSDGPYNYGYTF.